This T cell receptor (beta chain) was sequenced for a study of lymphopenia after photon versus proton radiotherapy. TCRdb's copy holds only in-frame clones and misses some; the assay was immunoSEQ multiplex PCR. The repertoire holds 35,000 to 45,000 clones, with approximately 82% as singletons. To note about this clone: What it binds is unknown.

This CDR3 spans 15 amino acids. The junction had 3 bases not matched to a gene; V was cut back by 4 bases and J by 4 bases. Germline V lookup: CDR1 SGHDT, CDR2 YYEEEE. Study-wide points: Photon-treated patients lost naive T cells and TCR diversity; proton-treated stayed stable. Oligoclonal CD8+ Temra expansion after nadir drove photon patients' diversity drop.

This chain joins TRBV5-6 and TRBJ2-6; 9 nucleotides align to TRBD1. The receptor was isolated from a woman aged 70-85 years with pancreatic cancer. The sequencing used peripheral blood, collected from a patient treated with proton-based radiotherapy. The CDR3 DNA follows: TGTGCCAGCAGCCAACAGGGGGCAGGGGCCAACGTCCTGACTTTC. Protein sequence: CASSQQGAGANVLTF.